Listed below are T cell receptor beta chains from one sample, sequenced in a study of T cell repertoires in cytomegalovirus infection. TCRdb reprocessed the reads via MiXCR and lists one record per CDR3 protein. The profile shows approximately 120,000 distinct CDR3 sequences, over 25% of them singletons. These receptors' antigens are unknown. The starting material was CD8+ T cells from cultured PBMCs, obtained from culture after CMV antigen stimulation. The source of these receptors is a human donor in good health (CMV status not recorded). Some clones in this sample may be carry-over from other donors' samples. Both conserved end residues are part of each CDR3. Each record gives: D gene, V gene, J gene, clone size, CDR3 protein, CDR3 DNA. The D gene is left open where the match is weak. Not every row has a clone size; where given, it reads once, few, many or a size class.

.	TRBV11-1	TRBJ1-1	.	CASSLIGGGNTEAFF	TGTGCCAGCAGCTTAATCGGAGGGGGGAACACTGAAGCTTTCTTT
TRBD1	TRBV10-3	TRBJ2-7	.	CAISENGGQASYEQYF	TGTGCCATCAGTGAGAATGGTGGACAGGCCTCCTACGAGCAGTACTTC
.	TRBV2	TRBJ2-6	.	CASFGRRSSGANVLTF	TGTGCCAGCTTTGGACGGCGGAGCTCTGGGGCCAACGTCCTGACTTTC
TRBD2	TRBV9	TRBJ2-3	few	CASSVGNSGGVTDTQYF	TGTGCCAGCAGCGTAGGGAATAGCGGGGGTGTCACAGATACGCAGTATTTT
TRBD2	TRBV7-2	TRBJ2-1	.	CASSSGTSVYNEQFF	TGTGCCAGCAGCTCCGGCACTAGCGTTTACAATGAGCAGTTCTTC
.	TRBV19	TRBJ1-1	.	CASSILGMNTEAFF	TGTGCCAGTAGTATACTGGGCATGAACACTGAAGCTTTCTTT
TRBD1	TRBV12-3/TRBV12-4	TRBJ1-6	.	CASWDRGYNSPLHF	TGTGCCAGCTGGGACAGGGGATATAATTCACCCCTCCACTTT
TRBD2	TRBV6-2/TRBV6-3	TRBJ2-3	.	CASSASGGFGTDTQYF	TGTGCCAGCAGTGCTAGCGGGGGGTTTGGCACAGATACGCAGTATTTT
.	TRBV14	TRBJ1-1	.	CASSQDYGKYVEAFF	TGTGCCAGCAGCCAAGATTACGGTAAATATGTTGAAGCTTTCTTT
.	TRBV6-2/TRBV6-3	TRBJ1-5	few	CASSLYDSNQPQHF	TGTGCCAGCAGTTTGTACGATAGCAATCAGCCCCAGCATTTT
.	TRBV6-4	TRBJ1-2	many	CASSDTSEAPFYGYTF	TGTGCCAGCAGTGATACAAGCGAAGCCCCCTTCTATGGCTACACCTTC
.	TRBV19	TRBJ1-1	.	CASSIRVNTEAFF	TGTGCCAGTAGTATTAGAGTGAACACTGAAGCTTTCTTT
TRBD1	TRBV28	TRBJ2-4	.	CATQGAGQYF	TGTGCCACACAGGGGGCGGGTCAGTACTTC
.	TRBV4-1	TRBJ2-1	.	CASTLGSSSYNEQFF	TGCGCCAGCACCCTAGGCTCAAGCTCCTACAATGAGCAGTTCTTC
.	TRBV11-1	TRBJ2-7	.	CASSPRGPHYEQYF	TGTGCCAGCAGCCCACGGGGACCACACTACGAGCAGTACTTC
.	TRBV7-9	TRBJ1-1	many	CASSLGSVLALSTEAFF	TGTGCCAGCAGCTTAGGTTCCGTCCTCGCCCTGAGCACTGAAGCTTTCTTT
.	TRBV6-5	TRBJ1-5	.	CASSPRTALRPQHF	TGTGCCAGCAGTCCAAGGACGGCGCTACGGCCCCAGCATTTT
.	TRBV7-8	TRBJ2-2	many	CASSLVTTGGELFF	TGTGCCAGCAGCTTAGTCACAACGGGGGGGGAGCTGTTTTTT
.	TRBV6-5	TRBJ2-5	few	CASSYYVGVQETQYF	TGTGCCAGCAGTTACTATGTAGGGGTGCAAGAGACCCAGTACTTC
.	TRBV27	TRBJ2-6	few	CASSTLAGANVLTF	TGTGCCAGCAGTACACTAGCCGGGGCCAACGTCCTGACTTTC
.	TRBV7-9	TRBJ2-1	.	CASSTLRVKTYNEQFF	TGTGCCAGCAGCACACTCCGGGTTAAGACCTACAATGAGCAGTTCTTC
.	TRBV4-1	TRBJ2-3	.	CASSQDDAPRFPDTQYF	TGCGCCAGCAGCCAAGATGACGCCCCCCGCTTTCCAGATACGCAGTATTTT
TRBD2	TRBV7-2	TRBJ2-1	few	CASSPGGTYNEQFF	TGTGCCAGCAGTCCGGGGGGTACCTACAATGAGCAGTTCTTC
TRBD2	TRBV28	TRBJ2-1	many	CASSLLRGGEQFF	TGTGCCAGCAGTTTACTCCGGGGGGGTGAGCAGTTCTTC
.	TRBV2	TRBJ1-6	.	CASSERGGPPRSPLHF	TGTGCCAGCAGTGAGCGTGGTGGCCCACCGAGGTCACCCCTCCACTTT
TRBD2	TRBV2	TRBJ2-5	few	CASSPTSGGETQYF	TGTGCCAGCAGCCCCACTAGCGGGGGAGAGACCCAGTACTTC